This T cell receptor (beta chain) is drawn from a study of blood T cell repertoires in COVID-19. Study details: The United States, Italy and Spain provided the acute and convalescent COVID-19 samples. T cells, B-cell-depleted T cells, or PBMCs supplied cDNA or gDNA.

Authors' processing steps: The authors estimated nucleated cell counts from reference gene primer amplification. Assay: immunoSEQ multiplex PCR; the TCRdb copy retains only in-frame clones and omits some. Clone size and V and J calls were adopted from that table, with D and trimming inferred from the DNA. This table holds around 120,000 clones, roughly nine tenths found once. V shed 2 bases and J shed 5 bases, with 7 bases lying between them. The CDR3 totals 12 residues. Germline-derived CDR1 and CDR2 are SGHRS and YFSETQ. Sequencing was done on a sample of peripheral blood. This TCR was recovered from a man aged 65-85 years who had recovered from COVID-19. The chain is built from TRBV5-1 and TRBJ2-5; D uncertain. CDR3 in amino acids: CASSLTIETQYF. CDR3 nucleotides: TGCGCCAGCAGCTTAACAATTGAGACCCAGTACTTC.